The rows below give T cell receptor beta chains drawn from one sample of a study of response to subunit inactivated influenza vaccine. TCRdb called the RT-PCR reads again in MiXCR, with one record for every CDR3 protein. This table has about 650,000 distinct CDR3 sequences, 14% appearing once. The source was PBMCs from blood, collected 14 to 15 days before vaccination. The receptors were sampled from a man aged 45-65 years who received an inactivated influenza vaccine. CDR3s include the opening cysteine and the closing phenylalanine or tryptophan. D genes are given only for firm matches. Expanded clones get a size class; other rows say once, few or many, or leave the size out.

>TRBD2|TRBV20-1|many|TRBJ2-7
TGCAGTGCTAGAGATGAGGAGGGACTAGCCCAGCAGTACTTC
CSARDEEGLAQQYF
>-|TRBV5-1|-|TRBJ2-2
TGCGCCAGTGATACAGCGAACACCGGGGAGCTGTTTTTT
CASDTANTGELFF
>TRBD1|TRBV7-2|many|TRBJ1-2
TGTGCCAGCAGCCCCCAGGACAGGGGGGGCTACACCTTC
CASSPQDRGGYTF
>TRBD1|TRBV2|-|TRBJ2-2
TGTGCCAGCAGCCGGGACAGGTTCGGCACCGGGGAGCTGTTTTTT
CASSRDRFGTGELFF
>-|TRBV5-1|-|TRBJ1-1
TGCGCCAGCAGCTTGGGGGCACAACTGAACACTGAAGCTTTCTTT
CASSLGAQLNTEAFF
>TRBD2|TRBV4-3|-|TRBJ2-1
TGCGCCAGCAGCCAAGATGTGCGGAGCGGGATAAGCGATGAGCAGTTCTTC
CASSQDVRSGISDEQFF
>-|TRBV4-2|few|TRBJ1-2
TGTGCCAGCAGCCAAGGACCAGCAAACTATGGCTACACCTTC
CASSQGPANYGYTF
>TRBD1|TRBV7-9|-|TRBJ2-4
TGTGCCAGCAGCCAGACAGGGTCCTCGAACATTCAGTACTTC
CASSQTGSSNIQYF
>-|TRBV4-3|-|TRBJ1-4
TGCGCCAGCAGCCAAGAAGTGGTTGTTATTGGGGTCCGGCCTGAAAAACTGTTTTTT
CASSQEVVVIGVRPEKLFF
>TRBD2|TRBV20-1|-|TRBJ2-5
TGCAGTGCTAGAGACACGACTAGCGTTCAAGAGACCCAGTACTTC
CSARDTTSVQETQYF
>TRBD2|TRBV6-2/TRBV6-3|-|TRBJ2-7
TGTACCAGCAGTTACCGGGTGAGCCCGACCGGGACTAGCGGCACCTACGAGCAGTACTTC
CTSSYRVSPTGTSGTYEQYF
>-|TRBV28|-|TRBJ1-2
TGTGCCAGCAGTCAAGGACCGCTAGACTACACCTTC
CASSQGPLDYTF
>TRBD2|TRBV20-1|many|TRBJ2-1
TGCAGTGTTGCGGGGGGTATTGGTGAGCAGTTCTTC
CSVAGGIGEQFF
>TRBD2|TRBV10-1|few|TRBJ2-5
TGCGCCAGCAGTGAGTCGGCGGGGGGGCACGAGACCCAGTACTTC
CASSESAGGHETQYF
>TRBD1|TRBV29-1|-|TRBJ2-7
TGCAGCGTAGAAAGGGACAGGGGGAGTTCCGAGCAGTACTTC
CSVERDRGSSEQYF
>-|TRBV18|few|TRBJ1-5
TGTGCCAGCTCACCAGACGGTGGCAATCAGCCCCAGCATTTT
CASSPDGGNQPQHF
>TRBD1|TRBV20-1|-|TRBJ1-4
TGCAGTGCTAGACCGGGACAGGGGGCCCTTCCGGTTTTT
CSARPGQGALPVF
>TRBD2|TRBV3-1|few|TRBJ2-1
TGTGCCAGCAGCCAAGATTCCAGCGGGGGATGGAATGAGCAGTTCTTC
CASSQDSSGGWNEQFF
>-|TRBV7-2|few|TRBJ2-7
TGTGCCAGCAGCCCCCGAAGCGGGGAGCAGTACTTC
CASSPRSGEQYF
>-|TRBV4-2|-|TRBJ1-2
TGTGCCAGCAGCCAAGAAAGGCGGTCCCTGGGTACCTTC
CASSQERRSLGTF
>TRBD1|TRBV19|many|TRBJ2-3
TGTGCCAGTAGTATCGGACAGGCGACAGATACGCAGTATTTT
CASSIGQATDTQYF
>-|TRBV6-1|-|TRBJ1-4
TGTGCCAGCAGTGAAAAAGACGGGGAAAAACTGTTTTTT
CASSEKDGEKLFF
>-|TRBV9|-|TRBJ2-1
TGTGCCAGCAGCGTAGAAGGCGGGGTGAGCGATGAGCAGTTCTTC
CASSVEGGVSDEQFF
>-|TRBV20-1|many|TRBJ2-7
TGCAGTGCTAGAGACAGGCCTACTAGCGAGCAGTACTTC
CSARDRPTSEQYF
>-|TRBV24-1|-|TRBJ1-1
TGTGCCACCAGTGACTCCTTTCACCGGCTGAACACTGAAGCTTTCTTT
CATSDSFHRLNTEAFF